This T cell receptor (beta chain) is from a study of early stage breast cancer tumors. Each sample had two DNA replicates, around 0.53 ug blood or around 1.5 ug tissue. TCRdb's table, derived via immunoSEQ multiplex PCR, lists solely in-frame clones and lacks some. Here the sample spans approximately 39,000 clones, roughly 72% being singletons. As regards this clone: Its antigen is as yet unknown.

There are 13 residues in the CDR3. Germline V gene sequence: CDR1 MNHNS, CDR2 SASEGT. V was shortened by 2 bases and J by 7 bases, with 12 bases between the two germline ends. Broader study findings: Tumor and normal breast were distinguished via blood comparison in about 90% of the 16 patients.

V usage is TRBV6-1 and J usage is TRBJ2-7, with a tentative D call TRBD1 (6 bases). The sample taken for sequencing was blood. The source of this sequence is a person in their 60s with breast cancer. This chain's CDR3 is CASSEHIRGEQYF. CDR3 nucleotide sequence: TGTGCCAGCAGTGAACACATCAGGGGTGAGCAGTACTTC.